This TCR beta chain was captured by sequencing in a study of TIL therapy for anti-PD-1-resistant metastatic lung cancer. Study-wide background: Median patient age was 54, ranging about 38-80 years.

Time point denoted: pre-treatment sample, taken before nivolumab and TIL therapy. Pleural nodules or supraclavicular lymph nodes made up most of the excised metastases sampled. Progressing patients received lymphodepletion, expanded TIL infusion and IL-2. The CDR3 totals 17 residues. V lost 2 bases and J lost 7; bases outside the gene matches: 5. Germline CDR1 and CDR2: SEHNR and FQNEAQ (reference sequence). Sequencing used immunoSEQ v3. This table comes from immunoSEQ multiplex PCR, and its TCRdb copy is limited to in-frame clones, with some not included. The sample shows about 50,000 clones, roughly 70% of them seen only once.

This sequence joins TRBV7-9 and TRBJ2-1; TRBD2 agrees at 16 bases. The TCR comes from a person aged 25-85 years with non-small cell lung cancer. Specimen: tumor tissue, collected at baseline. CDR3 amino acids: CASSLKGLAGGPNEQFF. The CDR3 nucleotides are TGTGCCAGCAGCTTAAAGGGACTAGCGGGAGGGCCGAATGAGCAGTTCTTC.